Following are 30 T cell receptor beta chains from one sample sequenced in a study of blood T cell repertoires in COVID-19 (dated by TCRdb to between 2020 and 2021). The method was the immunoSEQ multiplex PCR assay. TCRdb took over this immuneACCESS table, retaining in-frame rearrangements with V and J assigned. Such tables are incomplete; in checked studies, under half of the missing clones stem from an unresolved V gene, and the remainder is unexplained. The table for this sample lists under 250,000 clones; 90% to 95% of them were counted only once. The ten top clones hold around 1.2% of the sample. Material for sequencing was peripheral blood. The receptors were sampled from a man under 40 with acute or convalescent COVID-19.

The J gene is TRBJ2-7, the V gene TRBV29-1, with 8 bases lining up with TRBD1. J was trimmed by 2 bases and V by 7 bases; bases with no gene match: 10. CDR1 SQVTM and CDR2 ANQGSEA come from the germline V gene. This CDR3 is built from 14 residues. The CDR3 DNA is TGCAGCGCTACGCGGACAGGGACCCCCTACGAGCAGTACTTC. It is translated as CSATRTGTPYEQYF.

The CDR3 loop reads CSVERPTGGYTF. The DNA of the CDR3 is TGCAGCGTTGAACGGCCGACGGGGGGCTACACCTTC. The V call is TRBV29-1, the J call TRBJ1-2; D is undetermined. Germline V gene sequence: CDR1 SQVTM, CDR2 ANQGSEA. V was trimmed by 2 bases and J by 8 bases, leaving 12 bases between them. The CDR3 has 12 amino acids.

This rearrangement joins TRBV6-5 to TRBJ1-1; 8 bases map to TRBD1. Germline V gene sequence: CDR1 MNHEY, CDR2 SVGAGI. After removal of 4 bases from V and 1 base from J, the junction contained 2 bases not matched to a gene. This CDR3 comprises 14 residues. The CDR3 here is CASSSGQGNTEAFF. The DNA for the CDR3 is TGTGCCAGCAGTTCAGGACAGGGGAACACTGAAGCTTTCTTT.

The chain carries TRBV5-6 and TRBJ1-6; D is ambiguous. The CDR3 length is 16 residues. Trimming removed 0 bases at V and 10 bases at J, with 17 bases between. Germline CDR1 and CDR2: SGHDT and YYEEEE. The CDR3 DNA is TGTGCCAGCAGCTTGGTTGCGGGCTCGTCTAGCTCACCCCTCCACTTT. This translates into CASSLVAGSSSSPLHF.

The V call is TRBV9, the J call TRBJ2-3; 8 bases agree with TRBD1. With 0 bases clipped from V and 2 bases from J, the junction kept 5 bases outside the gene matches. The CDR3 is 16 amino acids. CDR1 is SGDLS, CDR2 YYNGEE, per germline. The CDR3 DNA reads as TGTGCCAGCAGCGTAGATTTGACAGGGGTCACAGATACGCAGTATTTT. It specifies CASSVDLTGVTDTQYF.

In DNA, the CDR3 is TGTGCCAGCTTAGCGATGGGCGGGAGTTCAGATACGCAGTATTTT. Encoded protein: CASLAMGGSSDTQYF. This rearrangement joins TRBV11-2 to TRBJ2-3, with 7 bases matching TRBD2. Per the germline V gene, CDR1 is SGHAT and CDR2 is FQNNGV. J lost 4 bases, V lost 8 bases, and 12 bases had no gene match. The CDR3 contains 15 residues.

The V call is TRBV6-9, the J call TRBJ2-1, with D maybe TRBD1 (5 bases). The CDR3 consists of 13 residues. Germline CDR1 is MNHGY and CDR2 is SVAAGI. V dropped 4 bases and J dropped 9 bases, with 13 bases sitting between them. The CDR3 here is CASSSKGWVEQFF. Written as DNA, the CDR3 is TGTGCCAGCAGTTCGAAGGGGTGGGTTGAGCAGTTCTTC.

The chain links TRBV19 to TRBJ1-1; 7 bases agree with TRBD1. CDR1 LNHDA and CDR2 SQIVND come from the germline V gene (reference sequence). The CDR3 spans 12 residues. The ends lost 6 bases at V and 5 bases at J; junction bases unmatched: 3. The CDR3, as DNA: TGTGCCAGTAGGACAGGGACGACTGAAGCTTTCTTT. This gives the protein CASRTGTTEAFF.

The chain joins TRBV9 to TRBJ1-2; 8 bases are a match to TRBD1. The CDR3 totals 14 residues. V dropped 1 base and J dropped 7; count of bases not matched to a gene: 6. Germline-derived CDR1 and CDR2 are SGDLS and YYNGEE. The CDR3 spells CASSVFSGGLGYTF. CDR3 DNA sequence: TGTGCCAGCAGCGTATTCTCAGGGGGCCTTGGCTACACCTTC.

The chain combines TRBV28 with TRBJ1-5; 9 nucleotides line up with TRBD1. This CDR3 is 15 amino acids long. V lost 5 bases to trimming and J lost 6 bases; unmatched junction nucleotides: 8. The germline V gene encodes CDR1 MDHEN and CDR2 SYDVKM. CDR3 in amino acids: CASSHRGLMGQPQHF. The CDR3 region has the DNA TGTGCCAGCAGTCACAGGGGGCTCATGGGTCAGCCCCAGCATTTT.

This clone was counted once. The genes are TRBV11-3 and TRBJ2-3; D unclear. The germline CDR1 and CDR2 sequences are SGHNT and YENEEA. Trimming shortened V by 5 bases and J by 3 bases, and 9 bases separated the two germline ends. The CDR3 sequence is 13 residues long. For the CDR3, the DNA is TGTGCCAGCAGCATGGAGTTTACAGATACGCAGTATTTT. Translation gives CASSMEFTDTQYF.

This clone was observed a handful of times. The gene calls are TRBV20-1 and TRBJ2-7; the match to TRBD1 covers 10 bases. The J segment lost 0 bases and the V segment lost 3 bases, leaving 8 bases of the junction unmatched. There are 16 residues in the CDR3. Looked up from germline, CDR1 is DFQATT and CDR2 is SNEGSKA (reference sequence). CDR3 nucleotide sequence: TGCAGTGCTAGTCCCCCGGGACAGGGGAGCTCCTACGAGCAGTACTTC. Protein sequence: CSASPPGQGSSYEQYF.

CDR3 region: CASSHSGGVRNTEAFF. CDR3 DNA sequence: TGTGCCAGCAGCCACAGCGGGGGTGTAAGAAACACTGAAGCTTTCTTT. The chain combines TRBV11-2 with TRBJ1-1; TRBD1 is a possible D gene (5 bases). Per the germline V gene, CDR1 is SGHAT and CDR2 is FQNNGV. Trimming pared 5 bases from V and 2 bases from J, leaving 18 bases between. This CDR3 has 16 residues. Looking up the rest from reference TRBV11-2 and TRBJ1-1 gives the full variable domain: EAGVAQSPRYKIIEKRQSVAFWCNPISGHATLYWYQQILGQGPKLLIQFQNNGVVDDSQLPKDRFSAERLKGVDSTLKIQPAKLEDSAVYLCASSHSGGVRNTEAFFGQGTRLTVV.

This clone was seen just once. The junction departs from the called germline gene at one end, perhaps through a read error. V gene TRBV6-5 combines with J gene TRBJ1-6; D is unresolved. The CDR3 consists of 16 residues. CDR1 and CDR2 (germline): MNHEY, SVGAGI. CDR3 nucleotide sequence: TGTGCCAGCAGTTACGGGCAGGCCTCCAATAATTCACCCCTCCACTTT. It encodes CASSYGQASNNSPLHF.

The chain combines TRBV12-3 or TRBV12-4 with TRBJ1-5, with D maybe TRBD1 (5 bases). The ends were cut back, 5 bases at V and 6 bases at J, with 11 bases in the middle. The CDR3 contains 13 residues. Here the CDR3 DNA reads TGTGCCAGCAGTCAGACAGATGTTCAGCCCCAGCATTTT. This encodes CASSQTDVQPQHF.

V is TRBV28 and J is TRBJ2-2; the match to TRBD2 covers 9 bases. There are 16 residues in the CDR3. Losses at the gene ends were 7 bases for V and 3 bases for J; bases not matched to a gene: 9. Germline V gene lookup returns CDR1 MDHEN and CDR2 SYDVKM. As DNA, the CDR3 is TGTGCCAGCATCCATCTAGCGGGGTATTACACCGGGGAGCTGTTTTTT. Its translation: CASIHLAGYYTGELFF. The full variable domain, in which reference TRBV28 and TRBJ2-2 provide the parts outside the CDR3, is DVKVTQSSRYLVKRTGEKVFLECVQDMDHENMFWYRQDPGLGLRLIYFSYDVKMKEKGDIPEGYSVSREKKERFSLILESASTNQTSMYLCASIHLAGYYTGELFFGEGSRLTVL.

CDR3 in DNA: TGCAGCGTTACGAACCAAAATAATCAAGAAGGGGCCCAGTACTTC. Its protein product is CSVTNQNNQEGAQYF. This chain joins TRBV29-1 and TRBJ2-5; possible D gene TRBD1, 5 bases. The CDR3 contains 15 residues. Germline CDR1 and CDR2: SQVTM and ANQGSEA. Trimming stripped 5 bases from V and 9 bases from J, with 25 bases between.

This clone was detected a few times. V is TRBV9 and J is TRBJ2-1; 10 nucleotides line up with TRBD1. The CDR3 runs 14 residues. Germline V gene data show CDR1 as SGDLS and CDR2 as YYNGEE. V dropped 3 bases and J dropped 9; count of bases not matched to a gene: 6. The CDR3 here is CASSGQTGGVEQFF. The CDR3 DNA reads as TGTGCCAGCAGCGGCCAGACAGGGGGCGTTGAGCAGTTCTTC. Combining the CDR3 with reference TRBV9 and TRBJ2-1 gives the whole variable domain DSGVTQTPKHLITATGQRVTLRCSPRSGDLSVYWYQQSLDQGLQFLIQYYNGEERAKGNILERFSAQQFPDLHSELNLSSLELGDSALYFCASSGQTGGVEQFFGPGTRLTVL.

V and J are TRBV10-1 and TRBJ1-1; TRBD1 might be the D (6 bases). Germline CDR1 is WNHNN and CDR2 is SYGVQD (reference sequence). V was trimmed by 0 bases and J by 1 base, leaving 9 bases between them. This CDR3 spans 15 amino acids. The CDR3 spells CASSESATGNTEAFF. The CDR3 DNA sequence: TGCGCCAGCAGTGAGTCCGCGACAGGGAACACTGAAGCTTTCTTT.

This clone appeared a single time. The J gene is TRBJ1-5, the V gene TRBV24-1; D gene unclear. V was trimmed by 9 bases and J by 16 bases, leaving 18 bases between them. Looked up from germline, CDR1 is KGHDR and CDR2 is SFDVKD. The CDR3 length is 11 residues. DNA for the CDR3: TGTGCCACCTCTAAATCCCACCTCCTACATTTT. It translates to CATSKSHLLHF.

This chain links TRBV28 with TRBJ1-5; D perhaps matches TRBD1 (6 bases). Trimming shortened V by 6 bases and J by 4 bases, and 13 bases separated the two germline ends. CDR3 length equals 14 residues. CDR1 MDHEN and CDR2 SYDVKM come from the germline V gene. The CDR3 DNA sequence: TGTGCCAGCAGAGGGGGTTCTTGGAATCAGCCCCAGCATTTT. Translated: CASRGGSWNQPQHF. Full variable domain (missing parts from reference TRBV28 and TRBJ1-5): DVKVTQSSRYLVKRTGEKVFLECVQDMDHENMFWYRQDPGLGLRLIYFSYDVKMKEKGDIPEGYSVSREKKERFSLILESASTNQTSMYLCASRGGSWNQPQHFGDGTRLSIL.

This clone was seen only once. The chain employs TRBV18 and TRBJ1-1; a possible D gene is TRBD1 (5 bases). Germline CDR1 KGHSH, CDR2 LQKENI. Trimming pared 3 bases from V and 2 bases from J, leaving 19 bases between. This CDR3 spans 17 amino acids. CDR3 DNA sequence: TGTGCCAGCTCACCCACCGGGTCAGGGCTCGTCAACACTGAAGCTTTCTTT. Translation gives CASSPTGSGLVNTEAFF.

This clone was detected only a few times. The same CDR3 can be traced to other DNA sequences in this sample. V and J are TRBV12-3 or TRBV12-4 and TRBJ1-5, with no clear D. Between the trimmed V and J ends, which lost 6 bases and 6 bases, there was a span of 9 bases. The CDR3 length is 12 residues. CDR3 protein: CASSLLGQPQHF. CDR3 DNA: TGTGCCAGCAGCCTACTTGGTCAGCCCCAGCATTTT.

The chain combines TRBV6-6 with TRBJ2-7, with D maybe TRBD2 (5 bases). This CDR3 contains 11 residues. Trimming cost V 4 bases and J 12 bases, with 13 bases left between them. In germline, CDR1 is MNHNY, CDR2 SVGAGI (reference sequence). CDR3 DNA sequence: TGTGCCAGCAGTTCCGGGGAGCAGGTGTACTTC. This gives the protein CASSSGEQVYF.

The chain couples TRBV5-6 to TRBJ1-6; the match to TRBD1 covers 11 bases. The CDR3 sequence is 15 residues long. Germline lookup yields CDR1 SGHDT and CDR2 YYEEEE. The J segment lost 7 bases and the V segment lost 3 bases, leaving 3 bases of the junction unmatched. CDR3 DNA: TGTGCCAGCAGCTGGGGACAGGGGGGAAATTCACCCCTCCACTTT. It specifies CASSWGQGGNSPLHF.

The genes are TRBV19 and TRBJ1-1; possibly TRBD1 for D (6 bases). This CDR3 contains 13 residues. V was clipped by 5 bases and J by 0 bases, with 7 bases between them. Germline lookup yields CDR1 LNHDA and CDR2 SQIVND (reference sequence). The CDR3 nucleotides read TGTGCCAGTAGTCAGGGGCTGAACACTGAAGCTTTCTTT. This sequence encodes CASSQGLNTEAFF.

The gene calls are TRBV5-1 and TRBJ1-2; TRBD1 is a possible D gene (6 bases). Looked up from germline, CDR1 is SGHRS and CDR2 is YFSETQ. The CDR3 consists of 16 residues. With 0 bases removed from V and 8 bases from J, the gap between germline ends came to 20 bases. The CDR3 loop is CASSLVGAPTGSGYTF. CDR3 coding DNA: TGCGCCAGCAGCTTGGTGGGAGCCCCAACAGGGTCCGGCTACACCTTC.

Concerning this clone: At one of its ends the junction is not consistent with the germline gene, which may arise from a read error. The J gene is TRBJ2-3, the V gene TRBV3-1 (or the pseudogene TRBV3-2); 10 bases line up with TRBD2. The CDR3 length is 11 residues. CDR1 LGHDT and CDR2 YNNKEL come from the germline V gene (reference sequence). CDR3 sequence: CASSQTGLAHF. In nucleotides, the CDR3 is TGTGCCAGCAGCCAGACGGGACTAGCGCATTTT.

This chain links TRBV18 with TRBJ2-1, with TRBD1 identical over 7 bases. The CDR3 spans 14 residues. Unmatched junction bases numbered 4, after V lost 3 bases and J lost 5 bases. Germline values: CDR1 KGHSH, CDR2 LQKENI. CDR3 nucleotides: TGTGCCAGCTCACCGGACAGGACGGACAATGAGCAGTTCTTC. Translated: CASSPDRTDNEQFF.

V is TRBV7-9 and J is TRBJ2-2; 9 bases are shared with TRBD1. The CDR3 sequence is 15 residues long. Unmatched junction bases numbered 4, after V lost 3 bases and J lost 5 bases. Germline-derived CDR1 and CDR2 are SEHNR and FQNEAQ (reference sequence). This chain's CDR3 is CASSLDRGLTGELFF. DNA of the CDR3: TGTGCCAGCAGCTTGGACAGGGGATTAACCGGGGAGCTGTTTTTT.